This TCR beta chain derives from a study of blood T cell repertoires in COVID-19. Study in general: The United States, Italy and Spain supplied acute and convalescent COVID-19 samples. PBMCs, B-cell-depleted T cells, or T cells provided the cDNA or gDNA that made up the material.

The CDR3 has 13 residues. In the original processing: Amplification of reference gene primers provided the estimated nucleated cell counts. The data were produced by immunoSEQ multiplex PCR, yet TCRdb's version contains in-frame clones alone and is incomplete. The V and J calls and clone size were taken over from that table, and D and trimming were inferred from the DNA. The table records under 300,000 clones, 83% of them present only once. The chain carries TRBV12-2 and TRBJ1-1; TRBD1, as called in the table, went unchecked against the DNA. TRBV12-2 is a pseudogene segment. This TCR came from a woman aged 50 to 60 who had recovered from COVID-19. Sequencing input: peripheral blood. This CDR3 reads CASRSEGALEAFF. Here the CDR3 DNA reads TGTGCAAGTCGCTCGGAGGGGGCCCTAGAAGCTTTCTTT.